This TCR beta chain was sequenced during a study of cytotoxic CD8 clonotypes in ibrutinib-treated CLL. On the study more broadly: Per sample, productive templates averaged approximately 250,000 and productive rearrangements averaged approximately 87,000.

CDR1 is SGHDN and CDR2 is FVKESK in the germline V gene. The CDR3 is made up of 14 amino acids. Trimming left V 5 bases short and J 1 base short, with 8 bases between. This clone occurred a few times. Its antigen remains unidentified. General study findings and limits: Contraction or stability on treatment was seen for public clonotypes, which were uncommon. Before falling back toward baseline at progression, clonality had risen at the time of ibrutinib response.

Profiled with immunoSEQ multiplex PCR; TCRdb holds only in-frame clones, not every one. Of roughly 180,000 clones detected, about 84% appear once; the ten largest clones hold about 4.6%. The sequencing used PBMCs, collected after 24 months of ibrutinib treatment. The chain combines TRBV14 with TRBJ2-2; D is uncertain. This TCR was recovered from a human donor with chronic lymphocytic leukemia. CDR3 protein: CASSAFRNTGELFF. CDR3 coding DNA: TGTGCCAGCAGCGCCTTTAGGAACACCGGGGAGCTGTTTTTT.